Below, one T cell receptor beta chain is given with its context. Its antigen is not identified. Germline trimming cut 1 base from V and 1 base from J; bases unmatched to any gene: 1. Germline CDR1 DFQATT, CDR2 SNEGSKA (reference sequence). This CDR3 is 14 amino acids long. MiXCR, run by TCRdb on the reads, gives a single entry per CDR3 protein. The sample carries about 740,000 distinct CDR3 sequences, under 40% recorded once. This entry is derived from a study of T cell repertoires in cytomegalovirus infection. Study-wide findings and caveats: In two of eight donors, the top clonotype was HLA-C-restricted CMV-specific.

The chain employs TRBV20-1 and TRBJ2-3, with TRBD1 matching 8 bases. The origin of this receptor is a human donor in good health (CMV status not recorded). Some clones in this sample may be carry-over from other donors' samples. Sequencing was done on a sample of PBMCs. In DNA form, the CDR3 reads TGCAGTGCTAGAGTGGACAGGGGCACAGATACGCAGTATTTT. It yields the protein CSARVDRGTDTQYF.